The 29 T cell receptor beta chains below all came from one sample that was sequenced in a study of cytomegalovirus exposure and HLA in healthy donors (TCRdb year 2017). Library preparation was by the immunoSEQ multiplex PCR assay. A mixture of 60 forward primers for TCR Vbeta segments and 13 reverse primers for TCR Jbeta segments was used in the multiplex PCR. As stored in TCRdb, this immuneACCESS dataset retains in-frame rearrangements with V and J assigned. A fraction of the clones does not appear; measured against another copy, unresolved V genes explain less than half of the discrepancy, and the remainder lacks a known reason. Present in this sample are some 130,000 clones, 77% of which were seen just once. Of the sample, 3.5% to 5% is held by the ten largest clones. The sequencing sample was made of PBMCs. Receptor source: a male donor in good health and CMV-seropositive.

The rearrangement joins TRBV5-1 to TRBJ2-3, with 9 bases aligning to TRBD1. CDR1 is SGHRS, CDR2 YFSETQ, per germline. The CDR3 spans 14 residues. V lost 10 bases, J lost 3 bases, and 9 bases stayed unmatched. CDR3 nucleotide sequence: TGCGCCGGGGGGGGACAGGGCGGAACAGATACGCAGTATTTT. This codes for CAGGGQGGTDTQYF. Full variable domain (outside the CDR3, taken from reference TRBV5-1 and TRBJ2-3): KAGVTQTPRYLIKTRGQQVTLSCSPISGHRSVSWYQQTPGQGLQFLFEYFSETQRNKGNFPGRFSGRQFSNSRSEMNVSTLELGDSALYLCAGGGQGGTDTQYFGPGTRLTVL.

The V call is TRBV19, the J call TRBJ1-5; no definite D call. The V end was cut by 3 bases, the J end by 0 bases, with 9 bases between. Germline V gene data show CDR1 as LNHDA and CDR2 as SQIVND (reference sequence). This CDR3 spans 15 amino acids. DNA for the CDR3: TGTGCCAGTAGTATCGGGAGGTTTAGCAATCAGCCCCAGCATTTT. As protein: CASSIGRFSNQPQHF.

The sample holds a few counts of this clone. The chain couples TRBV23-1 to TRBJ2-6; the D is unclear. TRBV23-1 is treated as an ORF (open reading frame) with a function not yet certain. Trimming took 4 bases from V and 2 from J, leaving 12 bases between them. The CDR3 runs 16 residues. The CDR3 loop reads CASSPPTSAGANVLTF. The CDR3, as DNA: TGCGCCAGCAGTCCCCCCACCAGCGCTGGGGCCAACGTCCTGACTTTC.

This clone was counted a few times. The CDR3 coding sequence is TGTGCCAGCAGTGGAACTACCCCAGATACGCAGTATTTT. Amino acids: CASSGTTPDTQYF. The chain employs TRBV2 and TRBJ2-3; the D is unclear. The CDR3 loop spans 13 amino acids. Trimming removed 4 bases from V and 4 bases from J, with 9 bases in between. CDR1 SNHLY and CDR2 FYNNEI come from the germline V gene.

The rearrangement links TRBV6-5 to TRBJ1-3; a possible D gene is TRBD1 (5 bases). Germline V lookup: CDR1 MNHEY, CDR2 SVGAGI. V shed 0 bases and J shed 0 bases, with 9 bases lying between them. The CDR3 extends over 16 amino acids. The CDR3 loop reads CASSYSGQISGNTIYF. The CDR3 DNA follows: TGTGCCAGCAGTTACTCGGGGCAAATCTCTGGAAACACCATATATTTT.

Comment on this clone: One end of the junction is discordant with germline, which a read error may explain. The V call is TRBV28, the J call TRBJ1-1; 7 bases are shared with TRBD1. The CDR3 is 14 residues long. The germline V gene has CDR1 MDHEN and CDR2 SYDVKM. CDR3 DNA: TGTGCCAGCAGATCCGACAGGGTGAACATTGAAGCTTTCTTT. It codes for CASRSDRVNIEAFF.

The V call is TRBV30, the J call TRBJ2-3; the D gene is possibly TRBD2 (5 bases). Trimming took off 2 bases at V and 3 bases at J, with 6 bases between the two ends. Per germline, CDR1 GTSNPN and CDR2 SVGIG (reference sequence). The CDR3 has 12 residues. The CDR3 loop reads CAWSTGTDTQYF. CDR3 nucleotides: TGTGCCTGGAGTACGGGGACAGATACGCAGTATTTT.

The chain combines TRBV5-1 with TRBJ2-1, with TRBD2 matching 9 bases. J was trimmed by 2 bases and V by 4 bases; bases with no gene match: 4. The CDR3 has 15 amino acids. Germline CDR1 reads SGHRS; CDR2 reads YFSETQ. The CDR3 DNA sequence: TGCGCCAGCAGCCCGCGGGAGGGACCCTACAATGAGCAGTTCTTC. Translated, it gives CASSPREGPYNEQFF.

This clone has more than one count but fewer than ten. This chain connects TRBV5-1 to TRBJ2-2; D not resolved. CDR3 size: 15 residues. Trimming stripped 0 bases from V and 3 bases from J, with 9 bases between. The V gene's germline CDR1 is SGHRS and CDR2 YFSETQ. The DNA for the CDR3 is TGCGCCAGCAGCTTGGAGGAGAGGTACACCGGGGAGCTGTTTTTT. Translation gives CASSLEERYTGELFF.

The chain uses TRBV5-1 and TRBJ1-1, with TRBD1 as a possible D gene (5 bases). Germline V gives CDR1 SGHRS, CDR2 YFSETQ. The CDR3 is 14 residues long. V was trimmed by 7 bases and J by 5 bases, leaving 18 bases between them. CDR3 bases: TGCGCCAGCCGCCGAGAAGGGGATGGGACTGAAGCTTTCTTT. Translation: CASRREGDGTEAFF.

This rearrangement joins TRBV6-6 to TRBJ2-7, with D perhaps TRBD2 (5 bases). The V end was cut by 2 bases, the J end by 2 bases, with 13 bases between. Germline V gene lookup returns CDR1 MNHNY and CDR2 SVGAGI (reference sequence). The CDR3 covers 15 residues. The CDR3 is CASSYGVTGTYEQYF. Here the CDR3 DNA reads TGTGCCAGCAGTTACGGGGTCACGGGAACCTACGAGCAGTACTTC.

CDR3 residues: CASSDRDRGNQPQHF. In DNA, the CDR3 is TGTGCCAGCAGTGACCGGGACAGGGGAAATCAGCCCCAGCATTTT. The genes are TRBV6-1 and TRBJ1-5; 10 nucleotides align to TRBD1. There are 15 residues in the CDR3. After removal of 3 bases from V and 4 bases from J, the junction contained 3 bases not matched to a gene. The germline gives CDR1 MNHNS, CDR2 SASEGT.

This sequence joins TRBV28 and TRBJ2-3; D is possibly TRBD2 (5 bases). CDR3 size: 13 residues. Germline CDR1 and CDR2: MDHEN and SYDVKM. The V end was cut by 5 bases, the J end by 5 bases, with 11 bases between. The CDR3 is CASSPTNEDTQYF. CDR3 bases: TGTGCCAGCAGTCCGACTAACGAAGATACGCAGTATTTT.

This sequence joins TRBV27 and TRBJ2-7; 8 bases line up with TRBD1. Trimming cost V 4 bases and J 3 bases; bases outside gene matches: 11. The germline CDR1 and CDR2 sequences are MNHEY and SMNVEV (reference sequence). This CDR3 has 16 amino acids. This CDR3 is CASSSQDRVGIYEQYF. The CDR3 nucleotides read TGTGCCAGCAGTTCGCAGGACAGGGTAGGGATCTACGAGCAGTACTTC.

In this sample, this clone turned up a few times. V and J are TRBV15 and TRBJ2-5, with D possibly TRBD1 on 5 matching bases. Germline V gene sequence: CDR1 LNHNV, CDR2 YYDKDF (reference sequence). V was pared by 1 base and J by 4 bases, with 13 bases between. This CDR3 spans 15 amino acids. CDR3 sequence (DNA): TGTGCCACCAGCAGAGGGGTAGGGGAAGCAGAGACCCAGTACTTC. Encoded protein: CATSRGVGEAETQYF.

The sample holds a few counts of this clone. The chain couples TRBV7-3 to TRBJ2-2; TRBD2 matches 7 bases. The CDR3 runs 16 residues. Germline V gene data show CDR1 as SGHTA and CDR2 as FQGTGA. The V segment lost 2 bases and the J segment 0 bases; nucleotides outside the gene matches: 3. The CDR3 sequence is CASSLGGGTNTGELFF. The CDR3 DNA reads as TGTGCCAGCAGCTTAGGGGGAGGGACGAACACCGGGGAGCTGTTTTTT.

CDR3 bases: TGTGCCAGCAGCTTAGCGGGGGGACTGGACGAGCAGTACTTC. This translates into CASSLAGGLDEQYF. This sequence joins TRBV7-2 and TRBJ2-7; D perhaps matches TRBD2 (6 bases). CDR3 length: 14 residues. Trimming pared 0 bases from V and 5 bases from J, leaving 11 bases between. The V gene's germline CDR1 is SGHTA and CDR2 FQGNSA.

This chain links TRBV6-5 with TRBJ1-2; D not certain. CDR3 length equals 12 residues. With 4 bases removed from V and 5 bases from J, the gap between germline ends came to 8 bases. The germline CDR1 and CDR2 sequences are MNHEY and SVGAGI. CDR3 amino acids: CASSSPGYGYTF. CDR3 sequence (DNA): TGTGCCAGCAGTTCCCCCGGGTATGGCTACACCTTC.

The gene calls are TRBV19 and TRBJ2-2; D possibly corresponds to TRBD2 (6 bases). V lost 3 bases, J lost 5 bases, and 13 bases lay in between. CDR1 and CDR2 from the germline V gene are LNHDA and SQIVND (reference sequence). This CDR3 is 15 amino acids long. The CDR3 is CASSIGGSYTGELFF. The CDR3 DNA reads TGTGCCAGTAGTATTGGAGGGAGTTATACCGGGGAGCTGTTTTTT.

The chain uses TRBV5-1 and TRBJ1-1; D might be TRBD1 (5 bases). This CDR3 spans 13 amino acids. Germline values: CDR1 SGHRS, CDR2 YFSETQ. V gave up 0 bases and J gave up 3 bases, with 6 bases separating them. The CDR3 loop reads CASSLVGDTEAFF. In DNA, the CDR3 is TGCGCCAGCAGCTTGGTAGGGGACACTGAAGCTTTCTTT. Using reference TRBV5-1 and TRBJ1-1 for the parts outside the CDR3, the full variable domain is KAGVTQTPRYLIKTRGQQVTLSCSPISGHRSVSWYQQTPGQGLQFLFEYFSETQRNKGNFPGRFSGRQFSNSRSEMNVSTLELGDSALYLCASSLVGDTEAFFGQGTRLTVV.

The V and J genes are TRBV14 and TRBJ1-6, with a weak D call TRBD1 (6 bases). Looked up from germline, CDR1 is SGHDN and CDR2 is FVKESK. V gave up 4 bases and J gave up 4 bases, with 8 bases separating them. This CDR3 spans 14 amino acids. The CDR3 reads CASSPTGYNSPLHF. CDR3 bases: TGTGCCAGCAGCCCGACAGGATATAATTCACCCCTCCACTTT.

CDR3 DNA sequence: TGTGCCAGCAGTCCTAGAGGACTAGTTTGGCAGTTCTTC. Encoded protein: CASSPRGLVWQFF. The rearrangement links TRBV28 to TRBJ2-1, with 7 bases matching TRBD2. The CDR3 extends over 13 amino acids. After removal of 5 bases from V and 12 bases from J, the junction contained 10 bases not matched to a gene. Germline V gives CDR1 MDHEN, CDR2 SYDVKM.

The V call is TRBV28, the J call TRBJ2-7, with TRBD2 matching over 9 bases. The CDR3 sequence is 14 residues long. Germline CDR1 reads MDHEN; CDR2 reads SYDVKM. Losses at the gene ends were 7 bases for V and 5 bases for J; bases not matched to a gene: 9. The CDR3 is CASIGSGSPNEQYF. As DNA, the CDR3 is TGTGCCAGCATAGGTAGCGGGAGCCCGAACGAGCAGTACTTC.

The chain combines TRBV5-1 with TRBJ2-7; 11 nucleotides line up with TRBD2. V was clipped by 2 bases and J by 0 bases; unmatched bases: 1. The CDR3 spans 15 residues. Per germline, CDR1 SGHRS and CDR2 YFSETQ. The DNA of the CDR3 is TGCGCCAGCAGCTTACTAGCGGGGGTCTCCTACGAGCAGTACTTC. Amino acids: CASSLLAGVSYEQYF.

This rearrangement joins TRBV7-8 to TRBJ2-7; D might be TRBD1 (6 bases). The V end was cut by 1 base, the J end by 2 bases, with 9 bases between. Germline-derived CDR1 and CDR2 are SGHVS and FQNEAQ. This CDR3 contains 14 residues. CDR3 residues: CASSLVGGAYEQYF. CDR3 DNA: TGTGCCAGCAGCTTAGTAGGGGGAGCCTACGAGCAGTACTTC.

This clone has just a few counts. In DNA, the CDR3 is TGTGCCAGCAGTCCGACTAGCGGGGGTTTGGAGACCCAGTACTTC. Its protein is CASSPTSGGLETQYF. The chain employs TRBV6-4 and TRBJ2-5; 12 bases are shared with TRBD2. V dropped 5 bases and J dropped 5; count of bases not matched to a gene: 6. The CDR3 sequence is 15 residues long. CDR1 is MRHNA, CDR2 SNTAGT, per germline.

The genes are TRBV4-2 and TRBJ2-4, with no clear D. CDR1 is LGHNA and CDR2 is YNFKEQ in the germline V gene. This CDR3 comprises 12 residues. Trimming removed 3 bases at V and 9 bases at J, with 9 bases between. CDR3 sequence: CASSHQTGIQYF. The CDR3 bases are TGTGCCAGCAGCCACCAGACGGGCATTCAGTACTTC.

The rearrangement uses TRBV6-4 and TRBJ2-2, with 7 bases identical to TRBD1. Trimming removed 4 bases from V and 2 bases from J; junction bases left unmatched: 16. The V gene's germline CDR1 is MRHNA and CDR2 SNTAGT. There are 19 residues in the CDR3. CDR3 bases: TGTGCCAGCAGTGCCATAGGGACAGCGGCCTTCGCAAACACCGGGGAGCTGTTTTTT. As protein: CASSAIGTAAFANTGELFF.

The chain recombines TRBV19 with TRBJ1-5; 10 nucleotides line up with TRBD1. CDR1 and CDR2 from the germline V gene are LNHDA and SQIVND (reference sequence). V was clipped by 10 bases and J by 5 bases; unmatched bases: 11. The length of the CDR3 is 15 residues. The CDR3 sequence: CATQYGDRGDQPQHF. DNA for the CDR3: TGTGCCACCCAATATGGGGACAGGGGAGATCAGCCCCAGCATTTT.